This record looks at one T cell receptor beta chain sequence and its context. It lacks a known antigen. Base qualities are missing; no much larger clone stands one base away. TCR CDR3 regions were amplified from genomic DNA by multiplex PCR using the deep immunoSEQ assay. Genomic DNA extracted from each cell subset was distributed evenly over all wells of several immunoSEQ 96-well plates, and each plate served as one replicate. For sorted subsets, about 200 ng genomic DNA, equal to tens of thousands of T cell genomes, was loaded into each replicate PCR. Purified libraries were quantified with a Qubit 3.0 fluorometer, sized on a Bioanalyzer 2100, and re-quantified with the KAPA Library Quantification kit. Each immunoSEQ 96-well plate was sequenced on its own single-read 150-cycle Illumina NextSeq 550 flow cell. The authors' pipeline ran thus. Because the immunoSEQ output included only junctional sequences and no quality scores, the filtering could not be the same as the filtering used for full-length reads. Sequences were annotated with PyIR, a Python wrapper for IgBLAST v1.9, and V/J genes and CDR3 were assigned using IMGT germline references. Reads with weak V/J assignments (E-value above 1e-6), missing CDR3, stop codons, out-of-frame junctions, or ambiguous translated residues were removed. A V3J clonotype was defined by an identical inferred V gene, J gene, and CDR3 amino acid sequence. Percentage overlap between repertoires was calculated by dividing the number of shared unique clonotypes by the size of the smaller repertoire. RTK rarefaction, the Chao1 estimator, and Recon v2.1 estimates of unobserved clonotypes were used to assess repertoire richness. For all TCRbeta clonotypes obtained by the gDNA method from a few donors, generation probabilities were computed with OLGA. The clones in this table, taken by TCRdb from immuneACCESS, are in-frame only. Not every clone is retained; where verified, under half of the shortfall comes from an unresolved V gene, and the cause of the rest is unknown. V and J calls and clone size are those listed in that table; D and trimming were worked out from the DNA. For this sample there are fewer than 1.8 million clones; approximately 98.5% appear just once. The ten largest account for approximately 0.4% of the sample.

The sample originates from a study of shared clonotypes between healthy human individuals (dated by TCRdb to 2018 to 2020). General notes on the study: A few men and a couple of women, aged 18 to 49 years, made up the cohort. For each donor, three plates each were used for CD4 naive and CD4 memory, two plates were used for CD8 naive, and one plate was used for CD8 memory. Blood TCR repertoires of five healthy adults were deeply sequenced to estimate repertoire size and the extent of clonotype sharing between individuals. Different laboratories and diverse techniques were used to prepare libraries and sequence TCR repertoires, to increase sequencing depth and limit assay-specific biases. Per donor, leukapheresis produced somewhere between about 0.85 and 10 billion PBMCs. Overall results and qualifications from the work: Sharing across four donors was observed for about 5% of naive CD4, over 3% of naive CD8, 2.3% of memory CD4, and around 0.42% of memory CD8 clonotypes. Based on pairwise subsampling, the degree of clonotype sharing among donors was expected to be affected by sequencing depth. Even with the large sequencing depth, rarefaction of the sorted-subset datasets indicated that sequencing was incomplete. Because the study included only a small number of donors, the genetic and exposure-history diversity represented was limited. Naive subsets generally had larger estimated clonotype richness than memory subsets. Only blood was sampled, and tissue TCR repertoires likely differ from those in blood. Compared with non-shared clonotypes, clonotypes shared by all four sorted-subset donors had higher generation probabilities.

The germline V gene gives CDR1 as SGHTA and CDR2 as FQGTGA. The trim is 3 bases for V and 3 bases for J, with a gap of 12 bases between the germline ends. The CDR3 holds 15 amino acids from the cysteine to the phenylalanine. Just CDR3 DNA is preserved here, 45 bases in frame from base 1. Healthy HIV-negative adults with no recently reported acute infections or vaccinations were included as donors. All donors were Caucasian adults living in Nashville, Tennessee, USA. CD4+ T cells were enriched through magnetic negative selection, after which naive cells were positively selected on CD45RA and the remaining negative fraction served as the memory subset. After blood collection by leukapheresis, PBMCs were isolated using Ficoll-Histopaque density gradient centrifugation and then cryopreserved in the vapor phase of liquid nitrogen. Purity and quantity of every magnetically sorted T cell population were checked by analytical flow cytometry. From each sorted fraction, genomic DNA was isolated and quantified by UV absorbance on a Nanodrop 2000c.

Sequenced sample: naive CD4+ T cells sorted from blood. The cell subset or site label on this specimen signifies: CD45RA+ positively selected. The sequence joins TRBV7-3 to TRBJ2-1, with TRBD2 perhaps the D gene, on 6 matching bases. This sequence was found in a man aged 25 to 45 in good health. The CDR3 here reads CASSLDSGNYNEQFF. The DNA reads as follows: TGTGCCAGCAGCTTGGATAGCGGAAACTACAATGAGCAGTTCTTC. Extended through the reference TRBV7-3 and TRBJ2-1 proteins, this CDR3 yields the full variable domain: GAGVSQTPSNKVTEKGKYVELRCDPISGHTALYWYRQSLGQGPEFLIYFQGTGAADDSGLPNDRFFAVRPEGSVSTLKIQRTERGDSAVYLCASSLDSGNYNEQFFGPGTRLTVL.